This T cell receptor beta chain emerged from a study of OX40 agonist ivuxolimab in advanced cancers. In the study overall: Every 2 weeks, ivuxolimab was infused into the patients intravenously at between 0.01 and 10 mg/kg. Study-level points and caveats: At 0.1 to 3.0 mg/kg and by week 6, CD4+ and CD8+ T cells in the blood had expanded clonally.

The CDR3 covers 16 residues. Trimming took 5 bases from V and 2 from J; bases not matched to a gene: 10. Germline V lookup: CDR1 SGHTA, CDR2 FQGNSA. Concerning this clone: Its antigen is undetermined.

Using immunoSEQ multiplex PCR, the repertoire was profiled, and TCRdb retains in-frame clones only, with some absent. Here the sample spans about 21,000 clones, around 90% being singletons. Sequences were derived from CD4+ or CD8+ T cells sorted from blood, sampled in a trial of the OX40 agonist ivuxolimab. The chain combines TRBV7-2 with TRBJ2-7, with 9 bases aligning to TRBD2. The receptor's source is an adult with an advanced solid tumor such as melanoma, head and neck, liver or kidney cancer. The CDR3 DNA reads TGTGCCAGCAGCCCGAGGTTGGCTAGCGGGACCTACGAGCAGTACTTC. Protein sequence: CASSPRLASGTYEQYF. The full variable domain, completed using reference TRBV7-2 and TRBJ2-7, is GAGVSQSPSNKVTEKGKDVELRCDPISGHTALYWYRQSLGQGLEFLIYFQGNSAPDKSGLPSDRFSAERTGGSVSTLTIQRTQQEDSAVYLCASSPRLASGTYEQYFGPGTRLTVT.